Shown below are 32 T cell receptor beta chains from a single sample sequenced in a study of T cells in Graves' hyperthyroidism and ophthalmopathy (dated by TCRdb to 2018 to 2020). The method was multiplex PCR. Sequencing instrument: Illumina HiSeq 2000. TCR beta CDR3 regions were amplified from RNA transcripts. The first round of RT-PCR for the TCR CDR3 was performed with the HTBI primer set and the Qiagen OneStep RT-PCR kit. TCRdb trimmed public reads at Q25 via fastp, called clones via MiXCR and kept in-frame beta chains. Here each entry gathers all rows of one CDR3 protein and keeps the most common genes and DNA. The sample yields approximately 98,000 distinct CDR3 sequences; roughly 39% were counted once. The top ten constitute 10% of the sample. Sequencing was carried out using peripheral blood or thyroid tissue (not recorded which). The source is a woman in her 30s with Graves' hyperthyroidism.

The genes are TRBV25-1 and TRBJ1-1; D is possibly TRBD1 (6 bases). Trimming took off 4 bases at V and 11 bases at J, with 20 bases between the two ends. CDR1 and CDR2 (germline): MGHDK, SYGVNS. The CDR3 has 14 amino acids. The CDR3 region is CASSARGQGQRAFF. In nucleotides, the CDR3 is TGTGCCAGCAGTGCTAGAGGCCAGGGGCAGAGGGCTTTCTTT.

In this sample, this clonotype turned up many times. The junction differs from germline at one of its ends, possibly a read error. The rearrangement joins TRBV6-5 to TRBJ1-5, with D possibly being TRBD1 (6 bases). This CDR3 comprises 15 residues. In germline, CDR1 is MNHEY, CDR2 SVGAGI. CDR3 DNA: TGTGCCAGCAGCCTTCTGGGGGGCAGCACTCAGCCCCAGCATTTT. Encoded protein: CASSLLGGSTQPQHF.

This clonotype came up many times. V usage is TRBV20-1 and J usage is TRBJ2-2, with TRBD2 identical over 11 bases. The CDR3 is 14 residues long. Germline assignment: CDR1 DFQATT and CDR2 SNEGSKA (reference sequence). The ends lost 0 bases at V and 6 bases at J; junction bases unmatched: 0. The CDR3 coding sequence is TGCAGTGCTAGAGATAGCGGGAGGGCCGGGGAGCTGTTTTTT. Protein: CSARDSGRAGELFF.

Ten or more counts support this clonotype. V is TRBV9 and J is TRBJ1-3; D remains unclear. The V gene's germline CDR1 is SGDLS and CDR2 YYNGEE. This CDR3 is 15 amino acids long. V was clipped by 3 bases and J by 4 bases, with 14 bases between them. The CDR3 reads CASSAPGLYGNTIYF. The CDR3 DNA follows: TGTGCCAGCAGCGCCCCCGGGCTATACGGAAACACCATATATTTT. The entire variable domain, with the rest obtained from reference TRBV9 and TRBJ1-3, is as follows: DSGVTQTPKHLITATGQRVTLRCSPRSGDLSVYWYQQSLDQGLQFLIQYYNGEERAKGNILERFSAQQFPDLHSELNLSSLELGDSALYFCASSAPGLYGNTIYFGEGSWLTVV.

This clonotype has only a few counts. Its ends do not fully match the called genes, so a read error is possible. The rearrangement joins TRBV4-1 to TRBJ2-3, with 8 bases that match TRBD1. Germline values: CDR1 MGHRA, CDR2 YSYEKL. The length of the CDR3 is 15 residues. CDR3 sequence: CASSHTTGEVDTQYF. CDR3 coding DNA: TGTGCCAGCAGCCATACGACAGGGGAGGTAGATACGCAGTATTTT.

This clonotype was recorded at least ten times. The V and J genes are TRBV10-3 and TRBJ2-5; a possible D gene is TRBD1 (5 bases). CDR1 and CDR2 (germline): ENHRY, SYGVKD. This CDR3 region has 13 residues. Trimming left V 8 bases short and J 2 bases short, with 12 bases between. The chain's CDR3 is CAIQAGRQETQYF. CDR3 coding DNA: TGTGCCATCCAAGCAGGGCGGCAAGAGACCCAGTACTTC.

This clonotype was counted at least ten times. The chain joins TRBV2 to TRBJ1-2; no reliable D call. Trimming stripped 6 bases from V and 4 bases from J, with 27 bases between. The V gene's germline CDR1 is SNHLY and CDR2 FYNNEI. This CDR3 is 18 amino acids long. CDR3 nucleotides: TGTGCCAGCAGCCCCGAAGGACCGCCCGGGATTAACATCTATGGCTACACCTTC. It yields the protein CASSPEGPPGINIYGYTF.

This clonotype came up a few times. One base away lies a much larger clone, so this may be a sequencing read error. The chain uses TRBV7-9 and TRBJ2-3; TRBD2 aligns across 11 bases. This CDR3 has 16 residues. The germline CDR1 and CDR2 sequences are SEHNR and FQNEAQ (reference sequence). The J segment lost 3 bases and the V segment lost 4 bases, leaving 6 bases of the junction unmatched. For the CDR3, the DNA is TGTGCCAGCAGCTCTATAGCGGGAGGGTGTACAGATACGCAGTATTTT. Residues: CASSSIAGGCTDTQYF.

This clonotype appeared many times. The rearrangement links TRBV2 to TRBJ2-7; D uncertain. V lost 6 bases to trimming and J lost 2 bases, with 5 bases between them. Germline V gene lookup returns CDR1 SNHLY and CDR2 FYNNEI. The CDR3 sequence is 11 residues long. The CDR3 DNA reads as TGTGCCAGCAGCCCAGCCTACGAGCAGTACTTC. Translated: CASSPAYEQYF. The complete variable domain, with remaining parts taken from reference TRBV2 and TRBJ2-7, reads EPEVTQTPSHQVTQMGQEVILRCVPISNHLYFYWYRQILGQKVEFLVSFYNNEISEKSEIFDDQFSVERPDGSNFTLKIRSTKLEDSAMYFCASSPAYEQYFGPGTRLTVT.

This clonotype was seen once. The rearrangement joins TRBV12-3 or TRBV12-4 to TRBJ1-2; 8 bases map to TRBD1. CDR3 length: 14 residues. With 6 bases clipped from V and 7 bases from J, the junction kept 10 bases outside the gene matches. The CDR3 sequence: CASSFRGQAGGYTF. The CDR3 nucleotides read TGTGCCAGCAGCTTCAGGGGGCAGGCGGGTGGCTACACCTTC.

This clonotype appeared many times. This chain connects TRBV4-1 to TRBJ2-7, with TRBD2 matching 12 bases. The CDR3 extends over 17 amino acids. Germline CDR1 reads MGHRA; CDR2 reads YSYEKL. Unmatched junction bases numbered 4, after V lost 0 bases and J lost 1 base. The CDR3 loop reads CASSQDRTSGTSYEQYF. The CDR3 DNA reads TGCGCCAGCAGCCAAGACCGGACTAGCGGGACATCCTACGAGCAGTACTTC.

This clonotype was detected a few times. This chain uses TRBV11-2 with TRBJ2-3; tentative D call: TRBD2 (6 bases). The CDR3 consists of 17 residues. In germline, CDR1 is SGHAT, CDR2 FQNNGV. V was shortened by 5 bases and J by 2 bases, with 20 bases between the two germline ends. Here the CDR3 DNA reads TGTGCCAGCAGCATACCCTTTAGCGGCCCTCACACAGATACGCAGTATTTT. Its protein is CASSIPFSGPHTDTQYF.

V gene TRBV7-2 combines with J gene TRBJ2-4; perhaps TRBD2 as D (6 bases). V lost 5 bases, J lost 2 bases, and 19 bases lay in between. Germline V gives CDR1 SGHTA, CDR2 FQGNSA. The CDR3 runs 17 residues. The CDR3 reads CASSHGMGLETKNIQYF. The CDR3 nucleotides are TGTGCCAGCAGCCATGGAATGGGACTGGAAACCAAAAACATTCAGTACTTC.

With regard to this clonotype: This may be a read error: a much more frequent sequence differs by one nucleotide. The V gene is TRBV14, the J gene TRBJ2-6; D gene ambiguous. This CDR3 has 10 amino acids. Germline V gives CDR1 SGHDN, CDR2 FVKESK. V lost 6 bases, J lost 16 bases, and 10 bases lay in between. In DNA form, the CDR3 reads TGTGCCAGCAGGCCCTACGGACTGACTTTC. It encodes CASRPYGLTF. Full variable domain (rest looked up from reference TRBV14 and TRBJ2-6): EAGVTQFPSHSVIEKGQTVTLRCDPISGHDNLYWYRRVMGKEIKFLLHFVKESKQDESGMPNNRFLAERTGGTYSTLKVQPAELEDSGVYFCASRPYGLTFGAGSRLTVL.

This clonotype has at least ten counts. This chain uses TRBV5-1 with TRBJ2-3; D remains unclear. Trimming stripped 1 base from V and 2 bases from J, with 2 bases between. This CDR3 region has 12 residues. In germline, CDR1 is SGHRS, CDR2 YFSETQ. CDR3 residues: CASSLNTDTQYF. The CDR3 DNA reads as TGCGCCAGCAGCTTGAACACAGATACGCAGTATTTT. The full variable domain, in which reference TRBV5-1 and TRBJ2-3 provide the parts outside the CDR3, is KAGVTQTPRYLIKTRGQQVTLSCSPISGHRSVSWYQQTPGQGLQFLFEYFSETQRNKGNFPGRFSGRQFSNSRSEMNVSTLELGDSALYLCASSLNTDTQYFGPGTRLTVL.

A remark on this clonotype: An end of the junction differs from the germline gene, which may be a read error. This chain uses TRBV7-8 with TRBJ1-2; D remains ambiguous. Germline V gene lookup returns CDR1 SGHVS and CDR2 FQNEAQ. There are 13 residues in the CDR3. The CDR3 protein is CAGSQVGNYGYTF. The CDR3 coding sequence is TGTGCCGGCAGCCAAGTGGGAAACTATGGCTACACCTTC.

Comments on this clonotype: Being one base from a much bigger clone, this may be a read error. The rearrangement uses TRBV28 and TRBJ1-6; D ambiguous. The CDR3 runs 14 residues. Germline-derived CDR1 and CDR2 are MDHEN and SYDVKM. The CDR3 DNA sequence: TGTGTCAGCAGCCACATCACCTATAATTCACCCCTCCACTTT. Its translation is CVSSHITYNSPLHF.

This clonotype was observed at least ten times. The J gene is TRBJ2-2, the V gene TRBV4-1; D is undetermined. V gave up 11 bases and J gave up 2 bases, with 9 bases separating them. The CDR3 loop spans 12 amino acids. CDR1 is MGHRA and CDR2 is YSYEKL in the germline V gene. CDR3 coding DNA: TGCGCCGGAAGAGGAAACACCGGGGAGCTGTTTTTT. Its translation is CAGRGNTGELFF.

This clonotype occurred many times. This sequence joins TRBV2 and TRBJ2-2; 10 nucleotides align to TRBD1. Germline V gene lookup returns CDR1 SNHLY and CDR2 FYNNEI. Trimming removed 5 bases from V and 6 bases from J; junction bases left unmatched: 9. The CDR3 loop spans 16 amino acids. In nucleotides, the CDR3 is TGTGCCAGCAGTTTCCCCGGGACAGGGGTCGCCGGGGAGCTGTTTTTT. Its translation is CASSFPGTGVAGELFF.

V is TRBV10-3 and J is TRBJ2-6; D is undetermined. Looked up from germline, CDR1 is ENHRY and CDR2 is SYGVKD. The ends were cut back, 10 bases at V and 17 bases at J, with 12 bases in the middle. This CDR3 has 9 residues. The CDR3 DNA is TGTGCCACCTCGCCCGGATTGACTTTC. Residues: CATSPGLTF.

This clonotype was seen more than once but under ten times. The chain recombines TRBV20-1 with TRBJ1-1; 8 bases agree with TRBD1. This CDR3 has 15 residues. Germline V gives CDR1 DFQATT, CDR2 SNEGSKA (reference sequence). The V and J ends lost 0 bases and 1 base, in that order; junction bases with no gene match: 4. The DNA for the CDR3 is TGCAGTGCTAGAGACCCCGGGACAGGGAACACTGAAGCTTTCTTT. Residues: CSARDPGTGNTEAFF.

V gene TRBV15 combines with J gene TRBJ2-6; 7 positions agree with TRBD1. The CDR3 spans 16 residues. Germline CDR1 reads LNHNV; CDR2 reads YYDKDF (reference sequence). V dropped 3 bases and J dropped 0; count of bases not matched to a gene: 2. The CDR3 loop reads CATSSGTVSGANVLTF. The CDR3 coding sequence is TGTGCCACCAGCAGTGGGACAGTCTCTGGGGCCAACGTCCTGACTTTC.

This clonotype occurred many times. This could be a read error, since a much larger clone is one nucleotide away. This chain connects TRBV7-9 to TRBJ1-2; D is unclear. The CDR3 extends over 13 amino acids. Germline V lookup: CDR1 SEHNR, CDR2 FQNEAQ (reference sequence). This CDR3 reads CASSLRTTYGYAF. The CDR3 nucleotides are TGTGCCAGCAGCTTAAGGACTACCTATGGCTACGCCTTC.

This clonotype was found many times. J is TRBJ2-5 and V is TRBV5-1; 8 bases match TRBD1. CDR3 length: 14 amino acids. Trimming at V came to 4 bases and at J to 1 base, leaving 3 bases not matched to a gene. From germline, CDR1 is SGHRS and CDR2 YFSETQ. The CDR3 loop is CASSGGQGQETQYF. For the CDR3, the DNA is TGCGCCAGCAGCGGCGGACAGGGCCAAGAGACCCAGTACTTC.

This clonotype was seen at least ten times. The chain recombines TRBV30 with TRBJ2-5, with D tentatively TRBD1 (6 bases). CDR3 length: 13 amino acids. Germline V gene data show CDR1 as GTSNPN and CDR2 as SVGIG (reference sequence). The ends were cut back, 2 bases at V and 4 bases at J, with 11 bases in the middle. CDR3 region: CAWSQGGGETQYF. CDR3 nucleotides: TGTGCCTGGAGTCAAGGGGGTGGAGAGACCCAGTACTTC.

This clonotype showed up many times. The chain joins TRBV3-1 to TRBJ2-7; 9 nucleotides match TRBD2. The CDR3 totals 17 residues. Germline V CDR1 and CDR2: LGHDT, YNNKEL (reference sequence). The V and J ends lost 0 bases and 0 bases, in that order; junction bases with no gene match: 6. The CDR3 nucleotides are TGTGCCAGCAGCCAAGACCATCGCGGGAGGGCCTCCTACGAGCAGTACTTC. Protein sequence: CASSQDHRGRASYEQYF.

The chain joins TRBV15 to TRBJ2-1; 11 bases are shared with TRBD2. Per the germline V gene, CDR1 is LNHNV and CDR2 is YYDKDF (reference sequence). Trimming took 10 bases from V and 7 from J; bases not matched to a gene: 12. This CDR3 comprises 15 residues. The CDR3 spells CASSPLAGVVNEQFF. The CDR3 bases are TGTGCCAGCAGTCCACTAGCGGGAGTGGTGAATGAGCAGTTCTTC.

This clonotype was found many times. The V gene is TRBV20-1, the J gene TRBJ2-5, with 12 bases lining up with TRBD2. Losses at the gene ends were 6 bases for V and 12 bases for J; bases not matched to a gene: 11. CDR1 and CDR2 (germline): DFQATT, SNEGSKA (reference sequence). This CDR3 has 13 amino acids. The CDR3: CSAKETSGRLEYF. The DNA of the CDR3 is TGCAGTGCCAAGGAAACTAGCGGGAGGTTGGAGTACTTC.

This clonotype was seen repeatedly, ten times or more. V and J are TRBV5-8 and TRBJ2-7, with D perhaps assigned TRBD1 or TRBD2 (6 bases each). The CDR3 length is 15 residues. V was clipped by 1 base and J by 5 bases, with 16 bases between them. Germline V gives CDR1 SGHTS, CDR2 YDEGEE. For the CDR3, the DNA is TGTGCCAGCAGCTTGTCCTTACAGGGAGGCGACGAGCAGTACTTC. Protein product: CASSLSLQGGDEQYF. Supplemented by reference TRBV5-8 and TRBJ2-7, the full variable domain reads EAGVTQSPTHLIKTRGQQATLRCSPISGHTSVYWYQQALGLGLQFLLWYDEGEERNRGNFPPRFSGRQFPNYSSELNVNALELEDSALYLCASSLSLQGGDEQYFGPGTRLTVT.

The rearrangement joins TRBV29-1 to TRBJ1-4, with 7 bases aligning to TRBD1. With V trimmed by 7 bases and J by 3 bases, 2 bases remained unmatched. Germline CDR1 and CDR2: SQVTM and ANQGSEA. This CDR3 comprises 12 residues. The CDR3 is CSGQGSNEKLFF. The CDR3 DNA is TGCAGCGGACAGGGCTCTAATGAAAAACTGTTTTTT.

As regards this clonotype: One junction end does not reproduce the germline sequence, and a read error may be involved. The chain is built from TRBV10-2 and TRBJ1-5, with TRBD1 matching over 7 bases. This CDR3 is built from 14 residues. CDR1 and CDR2 (germline): WSHSY, SAAADI. The CDR3 region is CATQNRGSNQPRHF. The CDR3 DNA reads as TGCGCCACCCAAAACAGGGGAAGCAATCAGCCCCGGCATTTT.

The V and J genes are TRBV7-2 and TRBJ2-7, with a weak D call TRBD2 (5 bases). CDR1 is SGHTA and CDR2 is FQGNSA in the germline V gene. The CDR3 has 12 amino acids. Trimming removed 8 bases at V and 6 bases at J, with 14 bases between. CDR3 protein: CASALAGVEQYF. For the CDR3, the DNA is TGTGCCAGCGCTCTCGCCGGGGTCGAGCAGTACTTC.